These T cell receptor beta chains were read from a single sample in a study of blood T cell repertoires in COVID-19. The assay was immunoSEQ multiplex PCR, and TCRdb's table has in-frame clones only and misses some. The data show roughly 70,000 clones, around four fifths seen once. Sequences were obtained from peripheral blood. These TCRs come from a man aged 55 to 70 with COVID-19, enrolled during active disease. Both conserved end residues are part of each CDR3. D genes are given only for firm matches. Clone size is stated in some rows and not others, as once, few, many or a class when expanded.

TRBV6-5	TRBJ2-7	few	TRBD1	TGTGCCAGCACAAGGACAGGGGCCTCCTACGAGCAGTACTTC	CASTRTGASYEQYF
TRBV7-9	TRBJ1-5	few	-	TGTGCCAGCAGCTGGGGAGGGAGGACAGAGCATCATCAGCCCCAGCATTTT	CASSWGGRTEHHQPQHF
TRBV5-1	TRBJ2-2	few	TRBD1	TGCGCCAGCAGCGCGTTTACAGGGGGCGCGGGCACCGGGGAGCTGTTTTTT	CASSAFTGGAGTGELFF
TRBV11-3	TRBJ2-1	-	-	TGTGCCAGCAGCTTCCTTCACGGGGAGCAGTTCTTC	CASSFLHGEQFF
TRBV3-1/TRBV3-2	TRBJ2-2	-	-	TGTGCCAGCGGTGACGACAGAAACACCGGGGAGCTGTTTTTT	CASGDDRNTGELFF
TRBV5-1	TRBJ2-3	-	TRBD2	TGCGCCAGCAGCCCTGCCGGGACTAACACAGATACGCAGTATTTT	CASSPAGTNTDTQYF
TRBV24-1	TRBJ1-5	-	TRBD1	TGTGCCACCAGTGATGCCCGGGACAGTAGGCAGCCCCAGCATTTT	CATSDARDSRQPQHF
TRBV19	TRBJ1-2	-	TRBD1	TGTGCCAGTAGCGCCTGGGACAGGGTAAACTATGGCTACACCTTC	CASSAWDRVNYGYTF
TRBV7-3	TRBJ2-1	once	TRBD2	TGTGCCAGCAGCCAAGGGACTAGCGGGAGGGCCAGGGAGCAGTTCTTC	CASSQGTSGRAREQFF
TRBV4-2	TRBJ2-3	-	TRBD2	TGTGCCAGCAGCCTCGTGCTAGCGGGGCTTACAGATACGCAGTATTTT	CASSLVLAGLTDTQYF
TRBV28	TRBJ2-3	-	-	TGTGCCAGCAGCCCCAACGGATTCGGGACAGATACGCAGTATTTT	CASSPNGFGTDTQYF
TRBV6-4	TRBJ2-1	-	TRBD2	TGTGCCAGCAGTCTAGCGGTAAGCTCCTACAATGAGCAGTTCTTC	CASSLAVSSYNEQFF
TRBV5-1	TRBJ2-5	-	TRBD2	TGCGCCAGCAGTTGGGGACTAGCACGAGAGACCCAGTACTTC	CASSWGLARETQYF
TRBV2	TRBJ2-7	-	-	TGTGCCAGTAGAGAGGGCCAGGGGAACGAGCAGTACTTC	CASREGQGNEQYF
TRBV30	TRBJ1-3	-	TRBD1	TGTGCCTGGTCATGGGGACAGGGTACCGGAAACACCATATATTTT	CAWSWGQGTGNTIYF
TRBV4-1	TRBJ2-3	-	-	TGCGCCAGCAGCCGGGATGGGGCAATCACAGATACGCAGTATTTT	CASSRDGAITDTQYF
TRBV7-2	TRBJ2-3	-	-	TGTGCCAGCAGCTTACGACGGAGAGGTAGCACAGATACGCAGTATTTT	CASSLRRRGSTDTQYF